The present entry profiles one T cell receptor beta chain with its context. Per the original data handling: Estimation of nucleated cell counts relied on the amplification of reference gene primers. Data came from immunoSEQ multiplex PCR; TCRdb stores just in-frame clones and leaves some out. The V and J calls and clone size were taken over from that table, and D and trimming were inferred from the DNA. Among under 250,000 clones listed, approximately 85% were seen once. This sample is drawn from a study of blood T cell repertoires in COVID-19. Study members were between about 18 and 89 years old and lived in 20 to 30 US regions. The study assigned cohorts using participant-reported clinical history. This CDR3 has 13 residues. Trimming pared 3 bases from V and 6 bases from J, leaving 12 bases between. In germline, CDR1 is SGHDT, CDR2 YYEEEE.

The receptor was isolated from a woman aged 45-65 years with acute COVID-19. Sequenced material: PBMCs or T cells enriched from blood (not recorded which). V gene TRBV5-6 combines with J gene TRBJ1-2; D perhaps matches TRBD1 (5 bases). In DNA, the CDR3 is TGTGCCAGCAGCTCCCGGGGGGTCCATGGCTACACCTTC. It codes for CASSSRGVHGYTF.